Described below is a single T cell receptor beta chain sequence and its context. These data come from a study of blood T cell repertoires in COVID-19. Assay used: immunoSEQ multiplex PCR; TCRdb lists only in-frame clones, some missing. The sample has 260,000 or so clones, approximately 86% seen once; the top ten hold approximately 0.7%. Trimming left V 7 bases short and J 3 bases short, with 18 bases between. CDR1 is SQVTM, CDR2 ANQGSEA, per germline. CDR3 length: 14 residues. This receptor was obtained from a human donor in a cohort sampled during active COVID-19. The chain carries TRBV29-1 and TRBJ1-1; D is unresolved. The sample comprised peripheral blood. The chain's CDR3 is CSALPDGEYTEAFF. CDR3 in DNA: TGCAGCGCCTTACCGGATGGGGAGTACACTGAAGCTTTCTTT.